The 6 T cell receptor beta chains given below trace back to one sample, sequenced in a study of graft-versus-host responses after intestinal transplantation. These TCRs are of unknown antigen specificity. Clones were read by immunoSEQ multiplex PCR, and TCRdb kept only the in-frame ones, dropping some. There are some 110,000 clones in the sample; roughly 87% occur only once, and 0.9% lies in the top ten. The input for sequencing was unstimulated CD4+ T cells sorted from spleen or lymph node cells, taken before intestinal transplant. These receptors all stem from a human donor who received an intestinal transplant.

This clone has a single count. The CDR3 loop is CASRDQGTGSYGYTF. The CDR3 nucleotides are TGTGCCAGCAGAGATCAAGGGACAGGAAGCTATGGCTACACCTTC. The gene calls are TRBV6-5 and TRBJ1-2; the match to TRBD1 covers 8 bases. This CDR3 spans 15 amino acids. J gave up 4 bases and V 6 bases, and 10 bases lay outside the gene matches. The V gene's germline CDR1 is MNHEY and CDR2 SVGAGI.

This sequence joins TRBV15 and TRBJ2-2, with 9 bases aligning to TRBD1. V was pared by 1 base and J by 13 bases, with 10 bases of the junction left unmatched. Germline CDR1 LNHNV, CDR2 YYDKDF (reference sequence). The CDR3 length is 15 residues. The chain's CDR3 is CATSRVSTGDRALFF. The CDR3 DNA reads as TGTGCCACCAGCAGAGTTTCCACCGGGGACAGGGCGCTGTTTTTT.

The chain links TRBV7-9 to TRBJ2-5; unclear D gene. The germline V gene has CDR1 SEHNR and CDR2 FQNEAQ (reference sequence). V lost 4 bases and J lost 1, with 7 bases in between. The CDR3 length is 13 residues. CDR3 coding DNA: TGTGCCAGCAGCTCCGGGTCCCAAGAGACCCAGTACTTC. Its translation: CASSSGSQETQYF.

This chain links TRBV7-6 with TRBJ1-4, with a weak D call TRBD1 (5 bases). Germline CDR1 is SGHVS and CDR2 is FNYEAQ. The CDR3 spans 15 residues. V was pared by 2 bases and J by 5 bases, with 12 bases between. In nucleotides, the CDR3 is TGTGCCAGCAGCTTAAGGCAGGGTGGGAATGAAAAACTGTTTTTT. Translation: CASSLRQGGNEKLFF.

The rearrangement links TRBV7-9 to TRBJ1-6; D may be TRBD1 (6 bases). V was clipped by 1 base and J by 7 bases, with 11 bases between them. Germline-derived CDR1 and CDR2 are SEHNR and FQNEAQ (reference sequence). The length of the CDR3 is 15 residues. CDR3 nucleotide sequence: TGTGCCAGCAGCTTAGGGGGGGCAGGGAATTCACCCCTCCACTTT. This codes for CASSLGGAGNSPLHF. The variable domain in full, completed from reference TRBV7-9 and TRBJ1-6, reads DTGVSQNPRHKITKRGQNVTFRCDPISEHNRLYWYRQTLGQGPEFLTYFQNEAQLEKSRLLSDRFSAERPKGSFSTLEIQRTEQGDSAMYLCASSLGGAGNSPLHFGNGTRLTVT.

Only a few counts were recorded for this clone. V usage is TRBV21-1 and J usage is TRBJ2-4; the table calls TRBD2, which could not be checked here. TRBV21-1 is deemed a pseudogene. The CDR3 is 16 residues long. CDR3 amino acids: CASSLRRGLAKNIQYF. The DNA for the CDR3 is TGTGCCAGCAGCCTAAGGAGGGGTCTAGCCAAAAACATTCAGTACTTC.